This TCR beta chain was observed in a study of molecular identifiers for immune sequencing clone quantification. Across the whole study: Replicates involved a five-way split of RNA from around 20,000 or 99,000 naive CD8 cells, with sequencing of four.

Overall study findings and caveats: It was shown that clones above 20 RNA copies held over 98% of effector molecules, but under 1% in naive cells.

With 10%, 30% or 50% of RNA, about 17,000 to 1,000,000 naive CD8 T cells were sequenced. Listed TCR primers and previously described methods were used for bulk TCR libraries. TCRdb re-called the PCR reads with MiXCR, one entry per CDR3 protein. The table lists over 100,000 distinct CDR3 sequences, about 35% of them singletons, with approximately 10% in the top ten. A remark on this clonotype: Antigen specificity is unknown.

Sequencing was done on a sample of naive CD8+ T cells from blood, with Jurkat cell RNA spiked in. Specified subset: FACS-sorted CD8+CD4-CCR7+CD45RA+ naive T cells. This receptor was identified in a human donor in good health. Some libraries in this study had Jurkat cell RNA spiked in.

CDR3 sequence: CASSVGGGSIQYF. The CDR3 nucleotides are TGTGCCAGCAGCGTTGGGGGCGGGTCCATTCAGTACTTC. The V and J genes are TRBV6-5 and TRBJ2-4; D is possibly TRBD1 (6 bases). CDR1 is MNHEY and CDR2 is SVGAGI in the germline V gene. With 6 bases removed from V and 9 bases from J, the gap between germline ends came to 15 bases. This CDR3 region has 13 residues.